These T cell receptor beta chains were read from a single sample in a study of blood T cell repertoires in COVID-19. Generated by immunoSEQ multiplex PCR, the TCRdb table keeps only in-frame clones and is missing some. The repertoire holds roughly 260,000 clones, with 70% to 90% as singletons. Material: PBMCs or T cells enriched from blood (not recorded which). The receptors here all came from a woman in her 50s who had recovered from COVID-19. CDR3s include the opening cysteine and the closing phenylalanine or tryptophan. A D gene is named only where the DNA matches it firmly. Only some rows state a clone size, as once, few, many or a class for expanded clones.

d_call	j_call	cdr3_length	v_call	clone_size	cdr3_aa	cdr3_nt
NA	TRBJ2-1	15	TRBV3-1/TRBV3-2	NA	CASSLEMGHYNEQFF	TGTGCCAGCAGCCTGGAGATGGGACACTACAATGAGCAGTTCTTC
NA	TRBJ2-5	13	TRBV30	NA	CAWSIQSQETQYF	TGTGCCTGGAGTATCCAGTCCCAAGAGACCCAGTACTTC
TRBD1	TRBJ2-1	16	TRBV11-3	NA	CASSPGQGVLYNEQFF	TGTGCCAGCAGCCCGGGACAGGGTGTTCTCTACAATGAGCAGTTCTTC
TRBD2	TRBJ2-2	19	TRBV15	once	CATSRAGTSGRMRAGELFF	TGTGCCACCAGCAGAGCGGGGACTAGCGGGAGAATGAGGGCCGGGGAGCTGTTTTTT
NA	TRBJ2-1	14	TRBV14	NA	CASTDTSSYNEQFF	TGTGCCAGCACTGACACTAGCTCCTACAATGAGCAGTTCTTC
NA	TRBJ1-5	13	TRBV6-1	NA	CASSEKLNQPQHF	TGTGCCAGCAGTGAGAAACTCAATCAGCCCCAGCATTTT
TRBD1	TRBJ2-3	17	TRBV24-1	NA	CATSDSRDRSDTDTQYF	TGTGCCACCAGTGATTCCCGGGACAGGTCAGACACAGATACGCAGTATTTT
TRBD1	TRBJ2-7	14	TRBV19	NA	CASSKDRGFYEQYF	TGTGCCAGTAGTAAGGACAGGGGATTCTACGAGCAGTACTTC
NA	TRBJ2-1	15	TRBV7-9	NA	CASSPRGTPYNEQFF	TGTGCCAGCAGCCCCCGCGGGACCCCTTACAATGAGCAGTTCTTC
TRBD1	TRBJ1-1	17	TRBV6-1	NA	CASSVFSSDRGNTEAFF	TGTGCCAGCAGTGTTTTCTCCTCGGACAGGGGGAACACTGAAGCTTTCTTT
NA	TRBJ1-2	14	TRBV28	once	CASSSGTPNYGYTF	TGTGCCAGCAGCAGCGGGACACCCAACTATGGCTACACCTTC
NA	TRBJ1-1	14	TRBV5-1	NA	CASSLGPGGTEAFF	TGCGCCAGCAGCTTGGGCCCGGGTGGCACTGAAGCTTTCTTT
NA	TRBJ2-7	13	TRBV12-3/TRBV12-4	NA	CASGAETVREQYF	TGTGCCAGCGGAGCTGAAACCGTTCGCGAGCAGTACTTC
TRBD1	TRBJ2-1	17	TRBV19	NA	CARGTGADLLRYNEQFF	TGTGCCAGAGGGACAGGGGCAGACCTGCTCCGATACAATGAGCAGTTCTTC
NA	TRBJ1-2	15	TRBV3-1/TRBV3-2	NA	CASSPLSGARGGYTF	TGTGCCAGCAGCCCCCTTAGTGGGGCCCGGGGGGGCTACACCTTC
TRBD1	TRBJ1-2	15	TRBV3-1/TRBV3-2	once	CASSLGTGAPYGYTF	TGTGCCAGCAGCCTCGGGACAGGGGCTCCCTATGGCTACACCTTC
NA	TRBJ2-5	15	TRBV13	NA	CASSLRSRGGETQYF	TGTGCCAGCAGCTTAAGATCGCGGGGCGGAGAGACCCAGTACTTC
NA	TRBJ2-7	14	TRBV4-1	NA	CASSQDGGLDEQYF	TGCGCCAGCAGCCAAGATGGAGGGTTAGACGAGCAGTACTTC
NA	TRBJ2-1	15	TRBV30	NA	CAWSVGSSSYNEQFF	TGTGCCTGGAGTGTAGGGAGCAGCTCCTACAATGAGCAGTTCTTC
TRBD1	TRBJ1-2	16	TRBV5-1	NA	CASSFWTGVGLVGYTF	TGCGCCAGCAGCTTTTGGACAGGGGTAGGACTGGTTGGCTACACCTTC
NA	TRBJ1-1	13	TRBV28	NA	CASNGGMNTEAFF	TGTGCCAGCAACGGGGGGATGAACACTGAAGCTTTCTTT
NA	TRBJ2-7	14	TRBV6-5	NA	CASRGHGLSYEQYF	TGTGCCAGCAGGGGACACGGACTCTCCTACGAGCAGTACTTC
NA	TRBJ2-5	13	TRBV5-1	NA	CASSLFLAETQYF	TGCGCCAGCAGCTTGTTTCTAGCAGAGACCCAGTACTTC
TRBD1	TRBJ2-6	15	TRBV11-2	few	CASSSQGAGANVLTF	TGTGCCAGCAGCTCACAGGGGGCTGGGGCCAACGTCCTGACTTTC
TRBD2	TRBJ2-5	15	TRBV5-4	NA	CASSFKGGTTKPQYF	TGTGCCAGCAGCTTTAAGGGAGGGACCACAAAACCCCAGTACTTC
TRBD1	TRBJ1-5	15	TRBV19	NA	CASSITGTGNQPQHF	TGTGCCAGTAGTATAACCGGGACAGGGAATCAGCCCCAGCATTTT
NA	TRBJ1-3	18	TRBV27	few	CASSLKGWDFGPGNTIYF	TGTGCCAGCAGTCTAAAGGGCTGGGACTTCGGTCCTGGAAACACCATATATTTT